Below, one T cell receptor (beta chain) is given with its context. The antigen is unknown. This record comes from a study of T cell responses to AZD1222 COVID-19 vaccine. Whole-study findings and limits: Along spike, vaccine-associated CD4 TCRs were found throughout, with dominance at 160-218 and 743-854. Nearly half of unique spike-specific TCRs reportedly avoided B.1.351 and B.1.1.7 mutated regions. Spike-specific TCR breadth and depth were elevated following two AZD1222 doses. Most donors were white British, females outnumbered males, and clonal diversity was possibly underestimated.

Profiling relied on immunoSEQ multiplex PCR, and the TCRdb table lists in-frame clones only, not all of them. The profile shows 100,000 to 120,000 clones, 94% of them singletons. Germline CDR1 and CDR2: SGHRS and YFSETQ. The CDR3 has 14 residues. V was trimmed by 0 bases and J by 1 base, leaving 7 bases between them. The specimen was peripheral blood, collected 28 days after the second AZD1222 dose. The clonotype comes from an adult who received the AZD1222 COVID-19 vaccine. The V gene is TRBV5-1, the J gene TRBJ1-1; D unresolved. CDR3 sequence: CASSLVAGNTEAFF. CDR3 in DNA: TGCGCCAGCAGCTTGGTTGCAGGGAACACTGAAGCTTTCTTT.